This T cell receptor beta chain derives from a study of blood T cell repertoires in COVID-19. Study-wide background: Whether acute or convalescent, the COVID-19 samples came from the United States, Italy and Spain.

The CDR3 length is 14 residues. V was clipped by 10 bases and J by 4 bases; unmatched bases: 10. The germline CDR1 and CDR2 sequences are MNHEY and SVGAGI. Authors' analysis steps: Amplification of reference gene primers was used by the study to estimate nucleated cell counts. Clones were read by immunoSEQ multiplex PCR, and TCRdb kept only the in-frame ones, dropping some. That table supplies the V and J calls and clone size; D and trimming were determined from the DNA. The sample lists approximately 210,000 clones, about 85% occurring once. The sequence was collected from a man aged 40-49 years with acute or convalescent COVID-19. The chain has TRBV6-5 and TRBJ2-1; 7 nucleotides align to TRBD2. The sequencing sample was made of peripheral blood. DNA for the CDR3: TGTGCCACTCAGAGCGGGGATCTTTACAATGAGCAGTTCTTC. Protein: CATQSGDLYNEQFF.